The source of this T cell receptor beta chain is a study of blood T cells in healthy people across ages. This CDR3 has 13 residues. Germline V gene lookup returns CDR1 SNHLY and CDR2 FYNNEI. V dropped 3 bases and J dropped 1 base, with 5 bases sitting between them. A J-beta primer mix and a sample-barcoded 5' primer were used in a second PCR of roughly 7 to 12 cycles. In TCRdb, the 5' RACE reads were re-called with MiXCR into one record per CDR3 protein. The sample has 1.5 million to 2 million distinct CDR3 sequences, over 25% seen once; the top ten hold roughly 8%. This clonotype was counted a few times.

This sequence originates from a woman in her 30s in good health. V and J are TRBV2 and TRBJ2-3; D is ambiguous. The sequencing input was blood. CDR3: CASSEGRTDTQYF. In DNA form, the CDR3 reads TGTGCCAGCAGTGAGGGCCGCACAGATACGCAGTATTTT.